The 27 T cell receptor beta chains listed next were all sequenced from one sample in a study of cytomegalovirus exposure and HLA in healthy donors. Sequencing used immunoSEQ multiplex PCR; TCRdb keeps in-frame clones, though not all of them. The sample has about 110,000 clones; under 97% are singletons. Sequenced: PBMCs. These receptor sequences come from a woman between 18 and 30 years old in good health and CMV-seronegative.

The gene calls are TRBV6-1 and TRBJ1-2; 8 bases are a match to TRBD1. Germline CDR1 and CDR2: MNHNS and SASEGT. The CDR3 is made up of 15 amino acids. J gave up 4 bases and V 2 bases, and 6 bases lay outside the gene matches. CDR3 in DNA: TGTGCCAGCAGTGAAAGGACAGGGTTAACCTATGGCTACACCTTC. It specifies CASSERTGLTYGYTF.

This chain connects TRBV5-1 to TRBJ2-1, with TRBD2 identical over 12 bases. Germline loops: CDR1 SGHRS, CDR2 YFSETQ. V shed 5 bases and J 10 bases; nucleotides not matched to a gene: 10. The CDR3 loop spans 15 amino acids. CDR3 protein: CASSFLAGGPTEQFF. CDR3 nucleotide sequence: TGCGCCAGCAGTTTTCTAGCGGGGGGGCCGACCGAGCAGTTCTTC.

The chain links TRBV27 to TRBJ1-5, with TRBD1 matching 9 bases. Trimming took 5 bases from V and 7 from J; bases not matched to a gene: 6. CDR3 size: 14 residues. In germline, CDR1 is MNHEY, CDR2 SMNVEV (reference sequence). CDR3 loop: CASSQGQGGQPQHF. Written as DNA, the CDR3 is TGTGCCAGCAGTCAGGGACAGGGTGGGCAGCCCCAGCATTTT.

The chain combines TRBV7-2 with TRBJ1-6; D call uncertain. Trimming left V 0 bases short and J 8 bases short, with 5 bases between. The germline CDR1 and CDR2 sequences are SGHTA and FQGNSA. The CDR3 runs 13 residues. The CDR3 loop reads CASSLAQDSPLHF. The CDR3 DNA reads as TGTGCCAGCAGCTTAGCCCAGGATTCACCCCTCCACTTT. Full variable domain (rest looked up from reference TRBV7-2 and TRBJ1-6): GAGVSQSPSNKVTEKGKDVELRCDPISGHTALYWYRQSLGQGLEFLIYFQGNSAPDKSGLPSDRFSAERTGGSVSTLTIQRTQQEDSAVYLCASSLAQDSPLHFGNGTRLTVT.

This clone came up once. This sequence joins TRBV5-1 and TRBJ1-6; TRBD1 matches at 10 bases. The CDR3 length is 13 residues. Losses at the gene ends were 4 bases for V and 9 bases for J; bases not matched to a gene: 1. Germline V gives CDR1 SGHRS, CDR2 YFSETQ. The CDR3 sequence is CASSRTGGSPLHF. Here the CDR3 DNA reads TGCGCCAGCAGCAGGACAGGGGGTTCACCCCTCCACTTT.

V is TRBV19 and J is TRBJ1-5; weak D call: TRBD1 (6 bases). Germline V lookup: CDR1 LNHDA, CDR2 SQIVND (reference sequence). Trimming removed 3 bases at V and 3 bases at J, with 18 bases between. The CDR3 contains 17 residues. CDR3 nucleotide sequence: TGTGCCAGTAGTATGTTCCCCTGGGCAGGGGACAATCAGCCCCAGCATTTT. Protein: CASSMFPWAGDNQPQHF.

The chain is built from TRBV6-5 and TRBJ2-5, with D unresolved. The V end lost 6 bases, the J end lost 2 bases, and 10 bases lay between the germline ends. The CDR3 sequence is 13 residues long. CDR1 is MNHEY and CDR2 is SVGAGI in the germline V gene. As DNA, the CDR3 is TGTGCCAGCAGCGTTAGGCGGCAAGAGACCCAGTACTTC. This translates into CASSVRRQETQYF.

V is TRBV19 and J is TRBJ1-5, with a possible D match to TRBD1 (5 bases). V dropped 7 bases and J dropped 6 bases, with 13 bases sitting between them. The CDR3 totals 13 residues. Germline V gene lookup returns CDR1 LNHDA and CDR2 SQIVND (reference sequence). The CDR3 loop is CASNAGGAQPQHF. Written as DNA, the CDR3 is TGTGCCAGTAACGCGGGGGGTGCTCAGCCCCAGCATTTT.

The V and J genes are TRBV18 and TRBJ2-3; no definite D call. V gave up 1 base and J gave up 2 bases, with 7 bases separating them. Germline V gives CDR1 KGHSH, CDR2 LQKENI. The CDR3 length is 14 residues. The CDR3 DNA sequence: TGTGCCAGCTCACCACGAGTTGACACAGATACGCAGTATTTT. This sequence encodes CASSPRVDTDTQYF.

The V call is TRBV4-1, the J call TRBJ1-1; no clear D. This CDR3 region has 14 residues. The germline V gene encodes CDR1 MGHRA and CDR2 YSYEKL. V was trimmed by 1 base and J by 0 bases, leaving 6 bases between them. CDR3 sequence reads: CASSQVFMNTEAFF. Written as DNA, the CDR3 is TGCGCCAGCAGCCAAGTTTTCATGAACACTGAAGCTTTCTTT.

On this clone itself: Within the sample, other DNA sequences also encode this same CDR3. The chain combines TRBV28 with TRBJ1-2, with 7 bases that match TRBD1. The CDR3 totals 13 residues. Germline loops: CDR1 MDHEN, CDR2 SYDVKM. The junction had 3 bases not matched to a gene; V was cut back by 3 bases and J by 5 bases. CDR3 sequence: CASSLVTGYGYTF. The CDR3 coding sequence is TGTGCCAGCAGTTTGGTGACAGGGTATGGCTACACCTTC.

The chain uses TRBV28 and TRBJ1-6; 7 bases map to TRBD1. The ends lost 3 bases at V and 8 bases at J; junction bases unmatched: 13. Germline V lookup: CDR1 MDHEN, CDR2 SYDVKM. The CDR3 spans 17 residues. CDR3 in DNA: TGTGCCAGCAGTTTGTTGGCAGGGGGTAGTTTTGATTCACCCCTCCACTTT. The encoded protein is CASSLLAGGSFDSPLHF.

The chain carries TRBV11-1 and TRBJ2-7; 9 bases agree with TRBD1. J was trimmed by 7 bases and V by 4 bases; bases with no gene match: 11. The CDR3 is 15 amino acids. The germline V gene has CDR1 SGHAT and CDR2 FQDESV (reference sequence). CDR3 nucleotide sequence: TGTGCCAGCAGCTCACCGGGACAGGGCCCAAGGGAGCAGTACTTC. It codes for CASSSPGQGPREQYF.

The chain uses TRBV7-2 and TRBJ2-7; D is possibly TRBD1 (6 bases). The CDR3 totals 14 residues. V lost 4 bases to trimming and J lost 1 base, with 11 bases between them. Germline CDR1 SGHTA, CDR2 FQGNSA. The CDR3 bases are TGTGCCAGCAGCTCCCAACAGGGATCCTACGAGCAGTACTTC. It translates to CASSSQQGSYEQYF.

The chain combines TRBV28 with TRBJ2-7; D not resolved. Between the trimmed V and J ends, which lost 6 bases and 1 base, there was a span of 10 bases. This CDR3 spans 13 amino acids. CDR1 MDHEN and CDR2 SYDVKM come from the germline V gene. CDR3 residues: CASRSASSYEQYF. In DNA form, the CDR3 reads TGTGCCAGCAGATCCGCCAGTTCCTACGAGCAGTACTTC. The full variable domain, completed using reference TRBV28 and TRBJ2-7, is DVKVTQSSRYLVKRTGEKVFLECVQDMDHENMFWYRQDPGLGLRLIYFSYDVKMKEKGDIPEGYSVSREKKERFSLILESASTNQTSMYLCASRSASSYEQYFGPGTRLTVT.

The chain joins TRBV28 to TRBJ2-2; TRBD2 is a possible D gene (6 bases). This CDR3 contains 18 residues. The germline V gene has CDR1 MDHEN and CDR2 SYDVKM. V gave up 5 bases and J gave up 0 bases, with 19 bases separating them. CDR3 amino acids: CASSAPKYGGTNTGELFF. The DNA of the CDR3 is TGTGCCAGCAGTGCTCCCAAATATGGGGGGACGAACACCGGGGAGCTGTTTTTT. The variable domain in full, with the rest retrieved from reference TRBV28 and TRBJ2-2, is DVKVTQSSRYLVKRTGEKVFLECVQDMDHENMFWYRQDPGLGLRLIYFSYDVKMKEKGDIPEGYSVSREKKERFSLILESASTNQTSMYLCASSAPKYGGTNTGELFFGEGSRLTVL.

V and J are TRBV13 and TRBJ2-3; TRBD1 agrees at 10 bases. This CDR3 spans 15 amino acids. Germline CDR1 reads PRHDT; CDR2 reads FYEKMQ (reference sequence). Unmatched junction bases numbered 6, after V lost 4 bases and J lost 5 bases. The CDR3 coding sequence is TGTGCCAGCAGCTCGAGGGGGACAGGGGAAGATACGCAGTATTTT. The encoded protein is CASSSRGTGEDTQYF.

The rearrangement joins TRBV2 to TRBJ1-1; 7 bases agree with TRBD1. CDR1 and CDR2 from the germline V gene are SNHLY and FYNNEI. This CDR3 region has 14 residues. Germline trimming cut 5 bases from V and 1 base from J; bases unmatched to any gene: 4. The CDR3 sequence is CASSTGATNTEAFF. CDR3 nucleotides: TGTGCCAGCAGTACAGGGGCCACGAACACTGAAGCTTTCTTT.

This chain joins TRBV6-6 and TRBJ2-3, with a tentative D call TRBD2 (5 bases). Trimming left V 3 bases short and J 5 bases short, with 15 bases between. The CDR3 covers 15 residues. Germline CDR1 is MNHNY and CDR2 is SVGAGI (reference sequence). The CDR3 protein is CASSYTDPGRDTQYF. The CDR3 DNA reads TGTGCCAGCAGTTATACAGATCCGGGGAGAGATACGCAGTATTTT.

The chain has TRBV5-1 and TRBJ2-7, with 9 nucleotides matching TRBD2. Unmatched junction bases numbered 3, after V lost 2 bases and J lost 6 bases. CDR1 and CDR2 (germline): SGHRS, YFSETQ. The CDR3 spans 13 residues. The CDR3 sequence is CASSLAGGFEQYF. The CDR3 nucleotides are TGCGCCAGCAGCTTAGCGGGGGGTTTCGAGCAGTACTTC.

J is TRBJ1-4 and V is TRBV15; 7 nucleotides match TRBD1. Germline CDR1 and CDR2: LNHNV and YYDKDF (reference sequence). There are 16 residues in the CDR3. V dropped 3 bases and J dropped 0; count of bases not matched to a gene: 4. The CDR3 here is CATSRGDRPTNEKLFF. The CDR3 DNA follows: TGTGCCACCAGCAGGGGGGACAGACCAACTAATGAAAAACTGTTTTTT.

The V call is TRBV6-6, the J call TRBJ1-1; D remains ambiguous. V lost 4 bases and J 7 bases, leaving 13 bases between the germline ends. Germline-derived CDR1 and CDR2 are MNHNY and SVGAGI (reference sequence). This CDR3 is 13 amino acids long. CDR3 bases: TGTGCCAGCAGTTTAGAAAACCGCGGTGAAGCTTTCTTT. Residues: CASSLENRGEAFF.

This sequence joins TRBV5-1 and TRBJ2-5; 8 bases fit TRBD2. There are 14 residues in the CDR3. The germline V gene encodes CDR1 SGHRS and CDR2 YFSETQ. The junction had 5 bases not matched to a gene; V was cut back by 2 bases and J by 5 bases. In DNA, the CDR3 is TGCGCCAGCAGCTTCAATAGCGGGGTGGAGACCCAGTACTTC. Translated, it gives CASSFNSGVETQYF.

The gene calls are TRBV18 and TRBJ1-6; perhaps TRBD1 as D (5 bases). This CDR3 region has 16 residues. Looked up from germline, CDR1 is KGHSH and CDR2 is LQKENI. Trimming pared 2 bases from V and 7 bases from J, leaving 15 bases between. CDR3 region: CASSPYVGQSNSPLHF. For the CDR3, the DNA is TGTGCCAGCTCACCATATGTGGGGCAGTCCAATTCACCCCTCCACTTT.

As DNA, the CDR3 is TGTGCCAGCAGTGAAGGGGCTAGCGGTTTGGTGGATACGCAGTATTTT. Encoded protein: CASSEGASGLVDTQYF. The chain couples TRBV6-1 to TRBJ2-3; 7 nucleotides line up with TRBD2. The CDR3 has 16 residues. Germline V gene data show CDR1 as MNHNS and CDR2 as SASEGT. V dropped 1 base and J dropped 6; count of bases not matched to a gene: 10.

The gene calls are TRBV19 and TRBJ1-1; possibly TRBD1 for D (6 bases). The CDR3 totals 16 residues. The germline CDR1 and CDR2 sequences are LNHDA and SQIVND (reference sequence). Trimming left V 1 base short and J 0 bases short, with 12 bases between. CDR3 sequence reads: CASSIADRHMNTEAFF. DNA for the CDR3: TGTGCCAGTAGTATAGCGGACAGACACATGAACACTGAAGCTTTCTTT.

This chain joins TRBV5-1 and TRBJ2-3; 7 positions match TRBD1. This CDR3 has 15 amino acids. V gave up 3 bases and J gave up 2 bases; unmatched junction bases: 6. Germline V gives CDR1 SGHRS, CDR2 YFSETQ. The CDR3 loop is CASSYTGDTTDTQYF. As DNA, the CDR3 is TGCGCCAGCAGCTACACAGGGGACACCACAGATACGCAGTATTTT.